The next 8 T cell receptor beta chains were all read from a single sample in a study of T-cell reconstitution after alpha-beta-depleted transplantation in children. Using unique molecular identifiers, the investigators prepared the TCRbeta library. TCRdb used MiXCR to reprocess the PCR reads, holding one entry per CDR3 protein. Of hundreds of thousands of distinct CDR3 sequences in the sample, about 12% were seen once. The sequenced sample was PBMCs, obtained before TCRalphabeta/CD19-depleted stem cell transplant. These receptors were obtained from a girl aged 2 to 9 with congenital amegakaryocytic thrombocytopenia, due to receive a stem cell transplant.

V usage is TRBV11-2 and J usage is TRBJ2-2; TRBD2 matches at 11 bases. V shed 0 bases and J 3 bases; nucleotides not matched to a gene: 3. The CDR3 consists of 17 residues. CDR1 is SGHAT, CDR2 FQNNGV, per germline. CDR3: CASSLEWTSGYTGELFF. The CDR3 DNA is TGTGCCAGCAGCTTAGAATGGACTAGCGGGTACACCGGGGAGCTGTTTTTT.

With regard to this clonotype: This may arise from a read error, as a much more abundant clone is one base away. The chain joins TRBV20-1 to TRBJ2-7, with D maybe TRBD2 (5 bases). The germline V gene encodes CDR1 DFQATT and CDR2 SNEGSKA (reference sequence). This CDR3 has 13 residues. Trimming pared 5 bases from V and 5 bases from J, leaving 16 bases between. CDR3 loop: CSAEGVSYDEQYF. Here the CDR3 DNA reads TGCAGTGCTGAGGGAGTCAGCTACGACGAGCAGTACTTC.

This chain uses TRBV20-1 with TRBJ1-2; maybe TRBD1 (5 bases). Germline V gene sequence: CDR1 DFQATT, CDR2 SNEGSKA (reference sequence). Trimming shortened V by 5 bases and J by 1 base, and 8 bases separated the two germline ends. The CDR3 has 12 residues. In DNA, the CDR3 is TGCAGTGCTGAACAGGTTAACTATGGCTACACCTTC. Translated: CSAEQVNYGYTF.

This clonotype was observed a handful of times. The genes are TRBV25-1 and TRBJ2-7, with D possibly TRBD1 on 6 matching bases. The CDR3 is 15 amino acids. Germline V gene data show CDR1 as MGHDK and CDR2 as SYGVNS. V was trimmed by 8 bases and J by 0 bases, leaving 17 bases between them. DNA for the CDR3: TGTGCCAGCCAATCACCCGGGACAAACTCCTACGAGCAGTACTTC. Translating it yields CASQSPGTNSYEQYF.

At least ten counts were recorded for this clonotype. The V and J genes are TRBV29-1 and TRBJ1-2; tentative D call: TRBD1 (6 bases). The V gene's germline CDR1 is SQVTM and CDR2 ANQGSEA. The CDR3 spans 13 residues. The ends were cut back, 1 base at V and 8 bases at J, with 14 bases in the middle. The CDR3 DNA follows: TGCAGCGTTGAAGTGAGGGGGAGAGAAGGCTACACCTTC. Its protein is CSVEVRGREGYTF.

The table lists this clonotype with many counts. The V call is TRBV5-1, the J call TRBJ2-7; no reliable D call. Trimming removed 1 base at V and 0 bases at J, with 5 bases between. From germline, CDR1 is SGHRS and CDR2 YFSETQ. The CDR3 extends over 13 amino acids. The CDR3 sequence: CASSLPTSYEQYF. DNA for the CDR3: TGCGCCAGCAGCTTGCCCACCTCCTACGAGCAGTACTTC.

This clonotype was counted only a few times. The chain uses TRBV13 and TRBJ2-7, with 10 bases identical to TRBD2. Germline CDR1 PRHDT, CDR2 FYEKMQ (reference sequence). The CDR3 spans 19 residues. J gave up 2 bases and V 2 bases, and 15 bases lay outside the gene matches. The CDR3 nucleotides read TGTGCCAGCAGCTTATCGGGCAGGCTAGCGGGAGTGACTACCTACGAGCAGTACTTC. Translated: CASSLSGRLAGVTTYEQYF. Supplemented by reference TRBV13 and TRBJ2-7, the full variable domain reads AAGVIQSPRHLIKEKRETATLKCYPIPRHDTVYWYQQGPGQDPQFLISFYEKMQSDKGSIPDRFSAQQFSDYHSELNMSSLELGDSALYFCASSLSGRLAGVTTYEQYFGPGTRLTVT.

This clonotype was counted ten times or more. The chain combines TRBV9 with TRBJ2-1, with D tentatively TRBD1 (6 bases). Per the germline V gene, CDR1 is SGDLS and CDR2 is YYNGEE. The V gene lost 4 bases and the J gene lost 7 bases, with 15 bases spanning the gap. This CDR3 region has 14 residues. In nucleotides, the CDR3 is TGTGCCAGCAGCCACCGGACAGAGCAAAATGAGCAGTTCTTC. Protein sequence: CASSHRTEQNEQFF.